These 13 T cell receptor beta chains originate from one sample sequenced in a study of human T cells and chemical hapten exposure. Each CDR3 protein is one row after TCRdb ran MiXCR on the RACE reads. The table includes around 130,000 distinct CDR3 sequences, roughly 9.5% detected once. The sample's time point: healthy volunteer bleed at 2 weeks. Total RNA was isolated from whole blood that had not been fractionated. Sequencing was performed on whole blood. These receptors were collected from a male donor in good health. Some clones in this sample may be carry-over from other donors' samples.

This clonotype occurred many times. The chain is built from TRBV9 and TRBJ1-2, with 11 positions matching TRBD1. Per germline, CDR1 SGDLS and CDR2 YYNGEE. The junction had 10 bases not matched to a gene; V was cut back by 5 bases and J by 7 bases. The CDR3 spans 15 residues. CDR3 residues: CASRRTGGVIGGYTF. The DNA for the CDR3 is TGTGCCAGCAGACGGACAGGGGGCGTCATCGGTGGCTACACCTTC.

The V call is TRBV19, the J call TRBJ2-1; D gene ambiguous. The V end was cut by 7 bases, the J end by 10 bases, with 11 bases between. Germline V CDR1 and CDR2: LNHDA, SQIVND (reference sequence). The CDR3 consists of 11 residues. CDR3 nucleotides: TGTGCCAGTACTCTAGGGTGGGAGCAGTTCTTC. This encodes CASTLGWEQFF.

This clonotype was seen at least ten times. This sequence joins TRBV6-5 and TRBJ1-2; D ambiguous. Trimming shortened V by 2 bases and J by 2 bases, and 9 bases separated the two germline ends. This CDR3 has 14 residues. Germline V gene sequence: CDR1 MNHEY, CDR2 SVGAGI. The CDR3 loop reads CASSYSAENYGYTF. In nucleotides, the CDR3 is TGTGCCAGCAGTTACAGCGCGGAAAACTATGGCTACACCTTC.

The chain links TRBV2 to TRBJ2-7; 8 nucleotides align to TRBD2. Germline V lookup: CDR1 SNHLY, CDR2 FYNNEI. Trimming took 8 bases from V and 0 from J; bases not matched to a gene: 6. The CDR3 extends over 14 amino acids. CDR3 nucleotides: TGTGCCAGCCAGAGCGGGGGCGACTCCTACGAGCAGTACTTC. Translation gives CASQSGGDSYEQYF. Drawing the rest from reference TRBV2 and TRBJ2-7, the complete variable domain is EPEVTQTPSHQVTQMGQEVILRCVPISNHLYFYWYRQILGQKVEFLVSFYNNEISEKSEIFDDQFSVERPDGSNFTLKIRSTKLEDSAMYFCASQSGGDSYEQYFGPGTRLTVT.

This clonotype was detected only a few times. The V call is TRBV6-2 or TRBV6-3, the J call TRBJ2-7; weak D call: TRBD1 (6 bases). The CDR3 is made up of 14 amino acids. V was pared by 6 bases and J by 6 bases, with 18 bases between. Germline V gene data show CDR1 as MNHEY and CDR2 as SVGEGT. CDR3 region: CASSERGSIVEQYF. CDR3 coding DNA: TGTGCCAGCAGCGAAAGGGGGTCCATAGTCGAGCAGTACTTC.

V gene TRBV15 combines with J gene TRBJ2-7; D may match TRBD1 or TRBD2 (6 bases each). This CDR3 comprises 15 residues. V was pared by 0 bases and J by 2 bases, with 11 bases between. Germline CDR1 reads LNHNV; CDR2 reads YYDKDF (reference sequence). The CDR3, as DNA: TGTGCCACCAGCAGAGAACGGGGGCCCCCCTACGAGCAGTACTTC. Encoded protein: CATSRERGPPYEQYF.

CDR3 coding DNA: TGTGCCAGCAGCGTAGTAACGGGGACAGCGCCCCAGCATTTT. Translated: CASSVVTGTAPQHF. The chain joins TRBV9 to TRBJ1-5, with 7 bases identical to TRBD1. The germline gives CDR1 SGDLS, CDR2 YYNGEE. The CDR3 is made up of 14 amino acids. V lost 0 bases to trimming and J lost 9 bases; unmatched junction nucleotides: 6.

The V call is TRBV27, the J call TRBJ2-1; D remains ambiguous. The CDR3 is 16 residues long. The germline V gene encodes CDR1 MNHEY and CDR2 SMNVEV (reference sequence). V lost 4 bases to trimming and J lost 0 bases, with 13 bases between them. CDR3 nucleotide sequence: TGTGCCAGCAGTTGGGCTGCAGTGAGCTCCTACAATGAGCAGTTCTTC. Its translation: CASSWAAVSSYNEQFF.

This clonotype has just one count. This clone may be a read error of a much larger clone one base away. The CDR3: CSARRTAEYNSSLHF. DNA of the CDR3: TGCAGTGCTAGACGGACAGCCGAGTATAATTCATCCCTCCACTTT. The chain uses TRBV20-1 and TRBJ1-6, with D tentatively TRBD1 (6 bases). The CDR3 has 15 residues. The germline V gene has CDR1 DFQATT and CDR2 SNEGSKA (reference sequence).

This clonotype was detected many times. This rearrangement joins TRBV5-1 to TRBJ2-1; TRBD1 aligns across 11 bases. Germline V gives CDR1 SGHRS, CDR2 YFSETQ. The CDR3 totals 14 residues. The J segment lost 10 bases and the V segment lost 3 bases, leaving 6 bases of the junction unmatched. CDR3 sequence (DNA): TGCGCCAGCAGCTCGGGGACAGGGGGTAACGAGCAGTTCTTC. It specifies CASSSGTGGNEQFF. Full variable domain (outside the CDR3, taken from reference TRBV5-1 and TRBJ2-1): KAGVTQTPRYLIKTRGQQVTLSCSPISGHRSVSWYQQTPGQGLQFLFEYFSETQRNKGNFPGRFSGRQFSNSRSEMNVSTLELGDSALYLCASSSGTGGNEQFFGPGTRLTVL.

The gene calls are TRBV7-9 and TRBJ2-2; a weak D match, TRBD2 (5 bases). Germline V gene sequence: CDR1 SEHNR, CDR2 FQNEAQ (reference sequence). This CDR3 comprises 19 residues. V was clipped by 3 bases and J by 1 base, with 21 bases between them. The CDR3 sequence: CASSFIISAGRENTGELFF. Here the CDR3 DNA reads TGTGCCAGCAGCTTTATAATTAGTGCTGGTCGGGAGAACACCGGGGAGCTGTTTTTT.

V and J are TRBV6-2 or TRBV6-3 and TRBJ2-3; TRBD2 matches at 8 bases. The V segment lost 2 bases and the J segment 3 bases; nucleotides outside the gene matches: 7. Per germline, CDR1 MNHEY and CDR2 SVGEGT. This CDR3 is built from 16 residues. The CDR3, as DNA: TGTGCCAGCAGTTACCAGCGGGAGAAAGTTACAGATACGCAGTATTTT. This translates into CASSYQREKVTDTQYF.

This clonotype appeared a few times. The CDR3 loop reads CSVERASGSHNEQFF. CDR3 DNA sequence: TGCAGCGTTGAACGGGCTAGCGGGTCTCACAATGAGCAGTTCTTC. The V call is TRBV29-1, the J call TRBJ2-1; 8 nucleotides agree with TRBD2. CDR3 size: 15 residues. In germline, CDR1 is SQVTM, CDR2 ANQGSEA. V shed 2 bases, J shed 5 bases, and the junction held 8 bases outside the gene matches.